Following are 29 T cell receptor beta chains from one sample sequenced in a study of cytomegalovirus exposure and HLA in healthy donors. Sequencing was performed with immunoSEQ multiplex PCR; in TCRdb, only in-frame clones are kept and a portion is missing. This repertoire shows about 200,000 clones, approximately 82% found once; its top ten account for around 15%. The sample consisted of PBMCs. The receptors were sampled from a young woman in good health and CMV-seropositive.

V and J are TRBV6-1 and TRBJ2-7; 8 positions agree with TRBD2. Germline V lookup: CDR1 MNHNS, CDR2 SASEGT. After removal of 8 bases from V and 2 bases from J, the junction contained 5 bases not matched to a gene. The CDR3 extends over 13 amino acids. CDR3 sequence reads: CASRSGMTYEQYF. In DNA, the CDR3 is TGTGCCAGCCGTAGCGGGATGACCTACGAGCAGTACTTC.

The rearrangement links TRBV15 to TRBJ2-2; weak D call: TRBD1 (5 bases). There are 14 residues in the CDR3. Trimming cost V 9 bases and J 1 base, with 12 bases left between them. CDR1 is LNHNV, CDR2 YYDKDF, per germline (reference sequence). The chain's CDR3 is CATTTDLNTGELFF. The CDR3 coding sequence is TGTGCCACAACGACAGACCTGAACACCGGGGAGCTGTTTTTT. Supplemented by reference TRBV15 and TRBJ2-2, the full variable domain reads DAMVIQNPRYQVTQFGKPVTLSCSQTLNHNVMYWYQQKSSQAPKLLFHYYDKDFNNEADTPDNFQSRRPNTSFCFLDIRSPGLGDTAMYLCATTTDLNTGELFFGEGSRLTVL.

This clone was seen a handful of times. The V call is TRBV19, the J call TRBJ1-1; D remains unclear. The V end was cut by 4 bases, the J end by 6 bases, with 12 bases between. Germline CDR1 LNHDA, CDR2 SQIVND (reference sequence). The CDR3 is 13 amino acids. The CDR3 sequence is CASSNTKFAEAFF. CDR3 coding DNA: TGTGCCAGTAGTAACACAAAATTCGCTGAAGCTTTCTTT. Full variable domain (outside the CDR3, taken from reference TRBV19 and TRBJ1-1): DGGITQSPKYLFRKEGQNVTLSCEQNLNHDAMYWYRQDPGQGLRLIYYSQIVNDFQKGDIAEGYSVSREKKESFPLTVTSAQKNPTAFYLCASSNTKFAEAFFGQGTRLTVV.

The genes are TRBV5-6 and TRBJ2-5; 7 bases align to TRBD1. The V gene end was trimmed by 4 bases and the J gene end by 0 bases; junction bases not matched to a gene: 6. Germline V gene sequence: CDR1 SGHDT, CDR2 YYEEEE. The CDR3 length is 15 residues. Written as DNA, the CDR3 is TGTGCCAGCAGCCGGACAGGTCTTTACCAAGAGACCCAGTACTTC. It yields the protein CASSRTGLYQETQYF.

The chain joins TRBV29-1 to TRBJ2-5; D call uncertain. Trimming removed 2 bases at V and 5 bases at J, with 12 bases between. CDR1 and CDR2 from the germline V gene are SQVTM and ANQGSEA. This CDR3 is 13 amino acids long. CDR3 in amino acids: CSVERADGETQYF. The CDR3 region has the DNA TGCAGCGTTGAACGAGCCGACGGGGAGACCCAGTACTTC.

CDR3 coding DNA: TGCAGCGCCGCAGCTAGCGGGTACACAGATACGCAGTATTTT. Translation: CSAAASGYTDTQYF. This chain connects TRBV29-1 to TRBJ2-3; 8 bases match TRBD2. Per germline, CDR1 SQVTM and CDR2 ANQGSEA. The CDR3 spans 14 residues. The junction had 8 bases not matched to a gene; V was cut back by 7 bases and J by 2 bases.

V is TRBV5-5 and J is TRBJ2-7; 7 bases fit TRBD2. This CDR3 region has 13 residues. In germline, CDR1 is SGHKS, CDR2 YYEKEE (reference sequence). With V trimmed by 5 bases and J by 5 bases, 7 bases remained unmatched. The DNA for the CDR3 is TGTGCCAGCAGACCCGCGGGGGTTGACGAGCAGTACTTC. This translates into CASRPAGVDEQYF.

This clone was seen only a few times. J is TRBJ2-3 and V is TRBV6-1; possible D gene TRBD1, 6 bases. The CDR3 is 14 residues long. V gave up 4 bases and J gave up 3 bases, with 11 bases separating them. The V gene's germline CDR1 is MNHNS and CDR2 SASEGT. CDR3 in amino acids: CASSAQQGTDTQYF. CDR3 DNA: TGTGCCAGCAGTGCCCAGCAGGGGACAGATACGCAGTATTTT.

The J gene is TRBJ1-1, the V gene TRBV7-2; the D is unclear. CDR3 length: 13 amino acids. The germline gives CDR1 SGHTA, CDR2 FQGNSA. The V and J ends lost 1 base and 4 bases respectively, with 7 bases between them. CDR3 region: CASSLVSGTEAFF. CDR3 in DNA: TGTGCCAGCAGCTTAGTTTCGGGCACTGAAGCTTTCTTT.

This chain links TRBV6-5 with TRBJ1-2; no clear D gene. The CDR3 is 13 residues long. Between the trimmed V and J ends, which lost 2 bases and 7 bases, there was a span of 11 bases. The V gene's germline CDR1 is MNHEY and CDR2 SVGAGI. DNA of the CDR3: TGTGCCAGCAGTTACCGGGTAGGATCTGGCTACACCTTC. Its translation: CASSYRVGSGYTF.

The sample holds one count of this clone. CDR3 DNA sequence: TGTGCCAGCAGCGCGGACAGGGTGAATCAGCCCCAGCATTTT. Its translation: CASSADRVNQPQHF. This chain joins TRBV6-1 and TRBJ1-5; 8 positions agree with TRBD1. Germline V CDR1 and CDR2: MNHNS, SASEGT. The J segment lost 4 bases and the V segment lost 6 bases, leaving 5 bases of the junction unmatched. The CDR3 is 14 residues long.

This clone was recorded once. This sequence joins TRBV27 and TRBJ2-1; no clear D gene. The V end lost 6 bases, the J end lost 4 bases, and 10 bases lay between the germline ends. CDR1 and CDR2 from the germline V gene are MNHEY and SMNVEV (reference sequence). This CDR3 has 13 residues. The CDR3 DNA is TGTGCCAGCAGGGCTCTTGGTTACAATGAGCAGTTCTTC. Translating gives CASRALGYNEQFF.

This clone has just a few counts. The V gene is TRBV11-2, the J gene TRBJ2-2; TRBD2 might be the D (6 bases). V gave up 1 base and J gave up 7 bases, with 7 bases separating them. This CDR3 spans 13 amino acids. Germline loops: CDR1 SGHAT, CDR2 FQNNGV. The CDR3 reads CASSLVGGGELFF. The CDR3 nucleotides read TGTGCCAGCAGCTTAGTGGGAGGCGGGGAGCTGTTTTTT.

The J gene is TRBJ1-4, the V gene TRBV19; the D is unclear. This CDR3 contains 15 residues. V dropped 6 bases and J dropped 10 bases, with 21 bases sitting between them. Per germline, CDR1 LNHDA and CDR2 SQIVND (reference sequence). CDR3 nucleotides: TGTGCCAGTAGCGAAGGACCCCCTCACAGCGGAAAACTGTTTTTT. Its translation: CASSEGPPHSGKLFF.

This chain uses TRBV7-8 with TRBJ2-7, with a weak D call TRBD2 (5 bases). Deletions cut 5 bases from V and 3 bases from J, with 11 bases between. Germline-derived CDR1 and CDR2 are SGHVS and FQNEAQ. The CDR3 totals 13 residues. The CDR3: CASSLDGIYEQYF. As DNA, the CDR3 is TGTGCCAGCAGCCTGGACGGGATCTACGAGCAGTACTTC.

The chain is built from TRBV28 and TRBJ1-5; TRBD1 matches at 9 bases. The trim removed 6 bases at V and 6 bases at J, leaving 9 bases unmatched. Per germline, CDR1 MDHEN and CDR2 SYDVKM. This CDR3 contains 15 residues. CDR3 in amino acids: CASSRVGTGSQPQHF. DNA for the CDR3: TGTGCCAGCAGCAGGGTGGGGACAGGGAGTCAGCCCCAGCATTTT.

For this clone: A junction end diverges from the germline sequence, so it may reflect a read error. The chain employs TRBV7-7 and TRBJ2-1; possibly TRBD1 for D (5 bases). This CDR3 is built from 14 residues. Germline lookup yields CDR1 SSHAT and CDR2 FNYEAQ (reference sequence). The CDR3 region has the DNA TGTGCTAGCAGCTTAAGCAGGCAGGGCAATGAGCAGTTCTTC. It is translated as CASSLSRQGNEQFF. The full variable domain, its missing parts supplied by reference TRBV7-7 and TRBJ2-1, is GAGVSQSPRYKVTKRGQDVTLRCDPISSHATLYWYQQALGQGPEFLTYFNYEAQPDKSGLPSDRFSAERPEGSISTLTIQRTEQRDSAMYRCASSLSRQGNEQFFGPGTRLTVL.

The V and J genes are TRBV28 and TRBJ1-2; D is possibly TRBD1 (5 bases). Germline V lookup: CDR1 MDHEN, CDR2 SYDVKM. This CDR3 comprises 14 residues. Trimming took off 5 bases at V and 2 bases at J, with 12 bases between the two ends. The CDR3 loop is CASSAYGGNYGYTF. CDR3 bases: TGTGCCAGCAGTGCCTACGGGGGAAACTATGGCTACACCTTC.

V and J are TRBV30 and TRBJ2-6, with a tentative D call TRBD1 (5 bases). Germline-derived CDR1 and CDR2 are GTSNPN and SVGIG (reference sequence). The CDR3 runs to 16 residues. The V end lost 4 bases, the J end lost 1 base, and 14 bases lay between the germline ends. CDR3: CAWKQGYFSGANVLTF. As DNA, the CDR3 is TGTGCCTGGAAGCAGGGCTACTTTTCTGGGGCCAACGTCCTGACTTTC.

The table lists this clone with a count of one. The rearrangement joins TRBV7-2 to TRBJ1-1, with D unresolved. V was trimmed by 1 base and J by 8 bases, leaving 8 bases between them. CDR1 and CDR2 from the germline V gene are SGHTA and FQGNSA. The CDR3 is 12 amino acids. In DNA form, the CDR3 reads TGTGCCAGCAGCTTAGGGCAGGCAGAAGCTTTCTTT. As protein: CASSLGQAEAFF.

Here the CDR3 DNA reads TGCGCCAGCAGCCAAGATTCCGGGGGTAGAGGTGAGCAGTTCTTC. Protein product: CASSQDSGGRGEQFF. The chain recombines TRBV4-1 with TRBJ2-1, with TRBD2 as a possible D gene (6 bases). This CDR3 is built from 15 residues. Trimming left V 0 bases short and J 9 bases short, with 15 bases between. Germline V gene sequence: CDR1 MGHRA, CDR2 YSYEKL.

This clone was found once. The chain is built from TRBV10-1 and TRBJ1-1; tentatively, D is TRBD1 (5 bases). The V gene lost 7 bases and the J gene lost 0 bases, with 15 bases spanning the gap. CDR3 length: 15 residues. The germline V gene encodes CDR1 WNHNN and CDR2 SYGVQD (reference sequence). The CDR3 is CASIFPGGMNTEAFF. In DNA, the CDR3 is TGCGCCAGCATATTCCCGGGGGGGATGAACACTGAAGCTTTCTTT.

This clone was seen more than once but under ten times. In nucleotides, the CDR3 is TGTGCCAGCAGACCCCGCGGACAGGGGGCGATTCAGCCCCAGCATTTT. Translating gives CASRPRGQGAIQPQHF. The V gene is TRBV28, the J gene TRBJ1-5, with 11 bases lining up with TRBD1. This CDR3 spans 16 amino acids. CDR1 is MDHEN and CDR2 is SYDVKM in the germline V gene. V dropped 6 bases and J dropped 6; count of bases not matched to a gene: 10.

The CDR3 loop is CASSYRDRESEQYF. DNA of the CDR3: TGTGCCAGCAGCTACCGGGACAGGGAATCCGAGCAGTACTTC. V and J are TRBV6-6 and TRBJ2-7, with 9 positions matching TRBD1. Germline CDR1 is MNHNY and CDR2 is SVGAGI (reference sequence). Germline trimming cut 6 bases from V and 6 bases from J; bases unmatched to any gene: 9. This CDR3 has 14 residues.

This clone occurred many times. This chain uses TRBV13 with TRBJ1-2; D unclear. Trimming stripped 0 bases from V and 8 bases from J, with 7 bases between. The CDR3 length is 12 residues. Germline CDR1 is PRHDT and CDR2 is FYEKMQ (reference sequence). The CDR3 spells CASSLGWRGYTF. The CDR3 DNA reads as TGTGCCAGCAGCTTAGGCTGGAGAGGCTACACCTTC.

Here the CDR3 DNA reads TGTGCCAGCAGTGAATGGGTAGGGGCAACTAATGAAAAACTGTTTTTT. Encoded protein: CASSEWVGATNEKLFF. This chain joins TRBV6-1 and TRBJ1-4; a weak D match, TRBD1 (5 bases). The germline V gene has CDR1 MNHNS and CDR2 SASEGT. Trimming took 2 bases from V and 0 from J, leaving 10 bases between them. The CDR3 is made up of 16 amino acids.

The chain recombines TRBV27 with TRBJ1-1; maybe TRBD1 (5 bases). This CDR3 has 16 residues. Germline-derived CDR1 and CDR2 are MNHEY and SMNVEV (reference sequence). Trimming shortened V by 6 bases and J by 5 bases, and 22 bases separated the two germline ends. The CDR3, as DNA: TGTGCCAGCAGCCCCACGGCGGAGGGGAGATGGACTGAAGCTTTCTTT. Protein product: CASSPTAEGRWTEAFF.

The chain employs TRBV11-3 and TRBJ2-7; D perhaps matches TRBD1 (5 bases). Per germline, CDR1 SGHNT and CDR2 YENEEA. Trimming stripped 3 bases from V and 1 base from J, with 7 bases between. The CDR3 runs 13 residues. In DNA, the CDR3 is TGTGCCAGCAGCTTCCAGGGTTCCTACGAGCAGTACTTC. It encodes CASSFQGSYEQYF.

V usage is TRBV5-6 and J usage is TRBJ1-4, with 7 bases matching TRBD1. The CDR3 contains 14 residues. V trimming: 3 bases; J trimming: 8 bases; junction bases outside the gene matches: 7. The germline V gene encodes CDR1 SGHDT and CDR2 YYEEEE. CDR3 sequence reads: CASSSTGLGEKLFF. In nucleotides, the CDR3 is TGTGCCAGCAGCTCGACAGGGTTGGGGGAAAAACTGTTTTTT.